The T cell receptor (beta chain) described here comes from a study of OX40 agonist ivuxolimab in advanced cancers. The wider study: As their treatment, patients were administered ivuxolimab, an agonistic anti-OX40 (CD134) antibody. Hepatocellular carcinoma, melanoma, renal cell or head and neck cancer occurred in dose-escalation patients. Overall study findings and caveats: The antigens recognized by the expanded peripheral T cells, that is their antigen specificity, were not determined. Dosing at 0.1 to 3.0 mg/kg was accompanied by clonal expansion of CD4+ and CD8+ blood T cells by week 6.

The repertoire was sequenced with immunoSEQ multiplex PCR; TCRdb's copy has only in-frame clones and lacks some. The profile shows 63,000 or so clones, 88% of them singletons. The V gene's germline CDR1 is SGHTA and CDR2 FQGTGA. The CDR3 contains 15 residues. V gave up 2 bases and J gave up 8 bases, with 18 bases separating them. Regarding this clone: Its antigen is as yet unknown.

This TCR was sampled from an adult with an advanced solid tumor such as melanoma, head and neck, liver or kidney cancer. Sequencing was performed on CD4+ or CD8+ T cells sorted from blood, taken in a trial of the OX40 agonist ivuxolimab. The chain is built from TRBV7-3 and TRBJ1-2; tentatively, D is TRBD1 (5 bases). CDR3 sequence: CASSLSAGREDGYTF. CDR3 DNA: TGTGCCAGCAGCTTATCCGCCGGCAGGGAAGACGGCTACACCTTC.